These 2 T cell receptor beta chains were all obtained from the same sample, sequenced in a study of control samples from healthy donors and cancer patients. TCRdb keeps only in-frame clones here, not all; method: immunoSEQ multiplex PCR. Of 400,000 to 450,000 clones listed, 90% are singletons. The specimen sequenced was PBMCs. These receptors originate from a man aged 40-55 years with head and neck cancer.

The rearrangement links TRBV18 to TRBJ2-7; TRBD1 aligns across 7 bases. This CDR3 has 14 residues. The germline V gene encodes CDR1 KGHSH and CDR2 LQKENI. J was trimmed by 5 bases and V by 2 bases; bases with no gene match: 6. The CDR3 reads CASSPGRQGNEQYF. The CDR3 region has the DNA TGTGCCAGCTCACCAGGGAGACAGGGCAACGAGCAGTACTTC.

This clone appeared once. CDR3 DNA: TGTGCCACCGGCGGACTAGCGATAGCTCAAGAGACCCAGTACTTC. Its translation is CATGGLAIAQETQYF. The genes are TRBV15 and TRBJ2-5; TRBD2 aligns across 9 bases. This CDR3 has 15 amino acids. CDR1 LNHNV and CDR2 YYDKDF come from the germline V gene (reference sequence). The J segment lost 2 bases and the V segment lost 8 bases, leaving 9 bases of the junction unmatched.